This is a list of T cell receptor beta chains from one sample in a study of cytomegalovirus exposure and HLA in healthy donors. Using immunoSEQ multiplex PCR, the repertoire was profiled, and TCRdb retains in-frame clones only, with some absent. The sample has roughly 120,000 clones; 94% are singletons. The sequenced sample was PBMCs. The origin of the receptors is a woman under 30 in good health and CMV-seronegative. CDR3s include the opening cysteine and the closing phenylalanine or tryptophan. Fields, in order: D gene, clone size, V gene, CDR3 length, J gene, CDR3 DNA, CDR3 protein. D genes are given only for firm matches. Some rows have no size entry. The others give once, few or many, or a class for an expanded clone.

D gene: -; clone size: -; V gene: TRBV5-4; CDR3 length: 15; J gene: TRBJ2-2; CDR3 DNA: TGTGCCAGCAGTCGGGGAGCTTTGAACACCGGGGAGCTGTTTTTT; CDR3 protein: CASSRGALNTGELFF
D gene: TRBD2; clone size: -; V gene: TRBV6-1; CDR3 length: 17; J gene: TRBJ2-1; CDR3 DNA: TGTGCCAGCAGTGAAGAGGGGCCGGGGGGGCCTTACAATGAGCAGTTCTTC; CDR3 protein: CASSEEGPGGPYNEQFF
D gene: TRBD1; clone size: -; V gene: TRBV6-1; CDR3 length: 15; J gene: TRBJ1-6; CDR3 DNA: TGTGCCAGCAGTGAATGGGACAGGGATGGTTCACCCCTCCACTTT; CDR3 protein: CASSEWDRDGSPLHF
D gene: -; clone size: -; V gene: TRBV9; CDR3 length: 17; J gene: TRBJ1-5; CDR3 DNA: TGTGCCAGCAGCCGAGGGATTGGAGAATTAAGCAATCAGCCCCAGCATTTT; CDR3 protein: CASSRGIGELSNQPQHF
D gene: TRBD1; clone size: -; V gene: TRBV28; CDR3 length: 14; J gene: TRBJ1-4; CDR3 DNA: TGTGCCAGCAGTTCCGGGACAGGGTCTAAAAAACTGTTTTTT; CDR3 protein: CASSSGTGSKKLFF
D gene: TRBD2; clone size: -; V gene: TRBV28; CDR3 length: 15; J gene: TRBJ2-1; CDR3 DNA: TGTGCCAGCCTACTTAATACGGGAGGATATAATGAGCAGTTCTTC; CDR3 protein: CASLLNTGGYNEQFF
D gene: -; clone size: -; V gene: TRBV28; CDR3 length: 13; J gene: TRBJ1-1; CDR3 DNA: TGTGCCAGCAGTCTACAGGAGGGCACTGAAGCTTTCTTT; CDR3 protein: CASSLQEGTEAFF
D gene: TRBD1; clone size: -; V gene: TRBV7-8; CDR3 length: 14; J gene: TRBJ2-3; CDR3 DNA: TGTGCCAGCAGCTCAGGGGGATTCACAGATACGCAGTATTTT; CDR3 protein: CASSSGGFTDTQYF
D gene: -; clone size: -; V gene: TRBV27; CDR3 length: 12; J gene: TRBJ2-7; CDR3 DNA: TGTGCCCCAGGGGGGAGTCAGGACGAGCAGTACTTC; CDR3 protein: CAPGGSQDEQYF
D gene: -; clone size: -; V gene: TRBV11-2; CDR3 length: 15; J gene: TRBJ1-1; CDR3 DNA: TGTGCCAGCAGCCTGACTCAGGGGTTTAACACTGAAGCTTTCTTT; CDR3 protein: CASSLTQGFNTEAFF
D gene: TRBD2; clone size: -; V gene: TRBV6-1; CDR3 length: 15; J gene: TRBJ2-1; CDR3 DNA: TGTGCCAGCAGTGCCGGGACTAGCGTCTACAATGAGCAGTTCTTC; CDR3 protein: CASSAGTSVYNEQFF
D gene: -; clone size: -; V gene: TRBV6-1; CDR3 length: 13; J gene: TRBJ1-4; CDR3 DNA: TGTGCCGGAGGAGGGTCGTTGGGCAGAGAACTGTTTTTT; CDR3 protein: CAGGGSLGRELFF
D gene: -; clone size: -; V gene: TRBV7-2; CDR3 length: 18; J gene: TRBJ1-2; CDR3 DNA: TGTGCCAGCAGGTACCCCGGAGGCCTGCCGGGACACGTCTATGGCTACACCTTC; CDR3 protein: CASRYPGGLPGHVYGYTF
D gene: TRBD1; clone size: once; V gene: TRBV5-4; CDR3 length: 15; J gene: TRBJ1-6; CDR3 DNA: TGTGCCAGCAGCTCGGGGACAGGGGCAAATTCACCCCTCCACTTT; CDR3 protein: CASSSGTGANSPLHF
D gene: -; clone size: -; V gene: TRBV6-1; CDR3 length: 15; J gene: TRBJ1-4; CDR3 DNA: TGTGCCAGCAGTGAACGGGGGAGGAGAAATGAAAAACTGTTTTTT; CDR3 protein: CASSERGRRNEKLFF
D gene: -; clone size: -; V gene: TRBV7-9; CDR3 length: 15; J gene: TRBJ1-6; CDR3 DNA: TGTGCCAGCAGCCTTACCTACTCCTATAATTCACCCCTCCACTTT; CDR3 protein: CASSLTYSYNSPLHF
D gene: -; clone size: once; V gene: TRBV4-2; CDR3 length: 15; J gene: TRBJ1-6; CDR3 DNA: TGTGCCAGCAGCCGGGCACTCGGGGGTCCTGCACCCCTCCACTTT; CDR3 protein: CASSRALGGPAPLHF
D gene: -; clone size: -; V gene: TRBV28; CDR3 length: 13; J gene: TRBJ1-1; CDR3 DNA: TGTGCCAGCGGAATGGGAGGGGGAACTGAAGCTTTCTTT; CDR3 protein: CASGMGGGTEAFF
D gene: TRBD1; clone size: -; V gene: TRBV28; CDR3 length: 15; J gene: TRBJ1-5; CDR3 DNA: TGTGCCAGCAGTTCGTACAGGGGTTATAATCAGCCCCAGCATTTT; CDR3 protein: CASSSYRGYNQPQHF
D gene: -; clone size: -; V gene: TRBV7-9; CDR3 length: 14; J gene: TRBJ1-2; CDR3 DNA: TGTGCCAGCAGCCAAAGAGGGGCGGGGGCTGGCTACACCTTC; CDR3 protein: CASSQRGAGAGYTF
D gene: -; clone size: -; V gene: TRBV5-1; CDR3 length: 14; J gene: TRBJ1-3; CDR3 DNA: TGCGCCAGCAGCTCACCAACAGAGCGAAACACCATATATTTT; CDR3 protein: CASSSPTERNTIYF
D gene: TRBD2; clone size: once; V gene: TRBV9; CDR3 length: 17; J gene: TRBJ2-7; CDR3 DNA: TGTGCCAGCAGCACCCCGGGACTAGCGGGAGGAACTTACGAGCAGTACTTC; CDR3 protein: CASSTPGLAGGTYEQYF
D gene: -; clone size: -; V gene: TRBV28; CDR3 length: 14; J gene: TRBJ2-7; CDR3 DNA: TGTGCCAGCAGTTCCACCCCAGTCTCCTACGAGCAGTACTTC; CDR3 protein: CASSSTPVSYEQYF